Listed below are T cell receptor beta chains from one sample, sequenced in a study of blood T cells in healthy people across ages. TCRdb re-called the 5' RACE reads through MiXCR, storing one row per CDR3 protein. The repertoire holds about 640,000 distinct CDR3 sequences, with approximately 30% as singletons. The material sequenced was blood. These receptors were collected from an elderly woman in good health. Both conserved end residues are part of each CDR3. The D gene is left open where the match is weak. Clone size is shown for a subset of rows, as once, few, many or a class of expanded clone.

TRBV2	.	TRBJ1-4	many	CASSLDGNEKLFF	TGTGCCAGCAGTTTGGACGGGAATGAAAAACTGTTTTTT
TRBV20-1	TRBD1	TRBJ2-5	few	CSAGRDRGRRETQYF	TGCAGTGCCGGCCGGGACAGGGGGCGAAGGGAGACCCAGTACTTC
TRBV10-3	TRBD2	TRBJ2-3	.	CATWTSGTDTQYF	TGTGCCACTTGGACTAGCGGCACAGATACGCAGTATTTT
TRBV7-3	.	TRBJ1-2	few	CASSNMGGGSSNYGYTF	TGTGCCAGCAGCAATATGGGGGGGGGCTCTTCTAACTATGGCTACACCTTC
TRBV30	TRBD2	TRBJ2-3	.	CAWRGLAFGTDTQYF	TGTGCCTGGAGGGGACTAGCGTTTGGCACAGATACGCAGTATTTT
TRBV5-6	.	TRBJ1-1	few	CASSLEPGARTEAFF	TGTGCCAGCAGCTTGGAGCCGGGGGCGCGAACTGAAGCTTTCTTT
TRBV2	.	TRBJ1-4	few	CASSPGAVYRELFF	TGTGCCAGCAGTCCGGGGGCTGTCTATAGGGAACTGTTTTTT
TRBV28	.	TRBJ2-3	many	CATHEGIFTDTQYF	TGTGCCACCCACGAGGGGATTTTCACAGATACGCAGTATTTT
TRBV7-2	.	TRBJ2-7	many	CASSVGGRGTYEQYF	TGTGCCAGCAGCGTAGGGGGGAGAGGGACCTACGAGCAGTACTTC
TRBV10-3	.	TRBJ1-1	.	CAISDRTNTEAFF	TGTGCCATCAGTGACAGGACGAACACTGAAGCTTTCTTT